This is a list of T cell receptor beta chains from one sample in a study of shared clonotypes between healthy human individuals. Clones were read by immunoSEQ multiplex PCR, and TCRdb kept only the in-frame ones, dropping some. The sample lists approximately 400,000 clones, 96% occurring once. Input material: memory CD8+ T cells sorted from blood. The receptors shown here come from a young man in good health. Each CDR3 is given without its conserved first and last residue.

v_call	j_call	cdr3_aa
TRBV29-1	TRBJ2-2	SVEGRGGGELF
TRBV7-9	TRBJ2-5	ASSRGLLYQETQY
TRBV14	TRBJ2-2	ASSQGQTGSITGELF
TRBV28	TRBJ2-1	ASSFWGDRDPLYNEQF
TRBV5-1	TRBJ1-1	ASSLTDTEAF
TRBV28	TRBJ1-2	ASSQKQISRTANYGYT
TRBV5-1	TRBJ2-1	ASSRRTGGSYNEQF
TRBV27	TRBJ2-4	ASSPILAKNIQY
TRBV6-5	TRBJ2-7	ASSSPAYEQY
TRBV30	TRBJ2-1	AWSLEWNEQF
TRBV28	TRBJ2-1	ASGGGPTRNEQF
TRBV28	TRBJ2-4	ASSLLRLAKNIQY
TRBV27	TRBJ2-3	ASRVLALNTDTQY
TRBV15	TRBJ2-7	ATSRDAGQGLYEQY
TRBV7-8	TRBJ1-5	ASSLEGRSNQPQH
TRBV27	TRBJ1-2	ASSSRVGYGYT
TRBV19	TRBJ2-7	ASSIRDSSYEQY
TRBV7-9	TRBJ2-1	ASSLAGSNEQF
TRBV27	TRBJ1-2	ASSPRDQINRGRVYGYT
TRBV19	TRBJ2-1	ASSMPGGEQF
TRBV5-1	TRBJ2-7	ASSWDAGQGSYEQY
TRBV28	TRBJ1-2	ASSLGDTSNYGYT
TRBV4-2	TRBJ2-2	ASSERARTTGELF
TRBV2	TRBJ1-2	ASSQGIGPNYGYT
TRBV28	TRBJ1-1	ASSFLTGTFVNTEAF
TRBV11-2	TRBJ1-3	ASSLDGNTIY
TRBV25-1	TRBJ2-3	ASSRSLGRVDTQY
TRBV29-1	TRBJ2-5	SARPGGTQETQY
TRBV19	TRBJ2-2	ASSSMGGLYTGELF
TRBV10-1	TRBJ2-3	ASSESTRLAGISDTQY
TRBV5-1	TRBJ2-5	ASSFGRTARETQY
TRBV6-5	TRBJ2-1	ASGSSYNEQF